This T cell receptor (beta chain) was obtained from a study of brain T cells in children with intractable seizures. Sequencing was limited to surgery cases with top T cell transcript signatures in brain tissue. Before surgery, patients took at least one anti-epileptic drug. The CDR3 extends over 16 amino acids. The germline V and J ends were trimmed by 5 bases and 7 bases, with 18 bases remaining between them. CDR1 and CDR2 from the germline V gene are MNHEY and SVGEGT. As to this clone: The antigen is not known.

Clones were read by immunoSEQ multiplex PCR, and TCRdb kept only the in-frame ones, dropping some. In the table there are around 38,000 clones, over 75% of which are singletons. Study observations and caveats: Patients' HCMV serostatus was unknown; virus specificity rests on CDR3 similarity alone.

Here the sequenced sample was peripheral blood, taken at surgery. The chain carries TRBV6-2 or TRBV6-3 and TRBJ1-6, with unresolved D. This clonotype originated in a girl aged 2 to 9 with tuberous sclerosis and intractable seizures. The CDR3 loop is CASSPVVLRSNSPLHF. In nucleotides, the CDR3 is TGTGCCAGCAGTCCAGTGGTGTTGAGGAGCAATTCACCCCTCCACTTT.